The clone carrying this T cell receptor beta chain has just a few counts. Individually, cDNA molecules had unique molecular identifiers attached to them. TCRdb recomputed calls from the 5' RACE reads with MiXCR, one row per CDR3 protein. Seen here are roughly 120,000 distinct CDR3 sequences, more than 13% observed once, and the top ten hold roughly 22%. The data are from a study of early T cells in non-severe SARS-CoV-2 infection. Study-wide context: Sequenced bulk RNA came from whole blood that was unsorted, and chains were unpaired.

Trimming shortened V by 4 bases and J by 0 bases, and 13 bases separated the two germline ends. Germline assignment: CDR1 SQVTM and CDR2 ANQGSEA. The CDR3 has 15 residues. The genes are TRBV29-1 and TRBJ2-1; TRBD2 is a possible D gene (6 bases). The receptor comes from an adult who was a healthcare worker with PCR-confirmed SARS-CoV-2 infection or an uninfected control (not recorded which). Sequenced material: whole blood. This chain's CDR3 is CSVVGGASSYNEQFF. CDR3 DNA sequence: TGCAGCGTTGTCGGCGGGGCAAGCTCCTACAATGAGCAGTTCTTC.